The 22 T cell receptor beta chains below come from one sample, sequenced in a study of Graves' ophthalmopathy and Graves' hyperthyroidism (dated by TCRdb to between 2017 and 2018). Sequencing was carried out with an Illumina HiSeq 2000. TCR beta CDR3 regions were amplified from RNA transcripts for repertoire sequencing. A first-round RT-PCR used HTBI primers with the Qiagen OneStep RT-PCR kit, followed by a second-round multiplex PCR, size selection and purification. TCRdb reworked the public reads: Q25 trimming with fastp, MiXCR clone assembly, productive beta chains retained. Every distinct CDR3 protein forms one entry, paired with its most common genes and DNA. This sample gives approximately 500,000 distinct CDR3 sequences in total; 14% of them show up just once. The ten most abundant clones make up more than 8.5% of the sample. The sequenced material came from blood. These receptors came from a woman aged 25 to 45 with Graves' ophthalmopathy. Donor details come from another sample of the same person, matched by shared clones.

V gene TRBV2 combines with J gene TRBJ2-7, with D perhaps TRBD1 (5 bases). The CDR3 consists of 11 residues. V gave up 9 bases and J gave up 3 bases, with 9 bases separating them. Germline loops: CDR1 SNHLY, CDR2 FYNNEI. CDR3: CASRQNYEQYF. DNA of the CDR3: TGTGCCAGTCGACAGAACTACGAGCAGTACTTC.

The V gene is TRBV12-3 or TRBV12-4, the J gene TRBJ2-5; D call uncertain. The V end was cut by 4 bases, the J end by 5 bases, with 17 bases between. The CDR3 loop spans 15 amino acids. As DNA, the CDR3 is TGTGCCAGCAGTTGGGATAGGCGTTCGTTTGAGACCCAGTACTTC. This codes for CASSWDRRSFETQYF.

This clonotype was counted many times. V gene TRBV27 combines with J gene TRBJ2-7; TRBD2 matches 8 bases. This CDR3 comprises 14 residues. The germline V gene has CDR1 MNHEY and CDR2 SMNVEV (reference sequence). V shed 5 bases, J shed 5 bases, and the junction held 8 bases outside the gene matches. CDR3 nucleotide sequence: TGTGCCAGCAGTCCCGGGGGGGGGATCCACGAGCAGTACTTC. This codes for CASSPGGGIHEQYF.

This clonotype was detected many times. The chain couples TRBV7-2 to TRBJ1-2; tentatively, D is TRBD1 (5 bases). The V gene's germline CDR1 is SGHTA and CDR2 FQGNSA. V gave up 6 bases and J gave up 6 bases, with 17 bases separating them. The CDR3 extends over 14 amino acids. As DNA, the CDR3 is TGTGCCAGCAGTCCCGGGACTGCAACGCATGGCTACACCTTC. Translation gives CASSPGTATHGYTF.

This chain links TRBV5-6 with TRBJ2-7; D gene unclear. Germline values: CDR1 SGHDT, CDR2 YYEEEE. V was clipped by 4 bases and J by 6 bases, with 17 bases between them. The CDR3 spans 14 residues. DNA of the CDR3: TGTGCCAGCAGCCAAAACTTGGGCGGCGGCGAGCAGTACTTC. Translating gives CASSQNLGGGEQYF. Based on the CDR3 plus reference TRBV5-6 and TRBJ2-7, the full variable domain is DAGVTQSPTHLIKTRGQQVTLRCSPKSGHDTVSWYQQALGQGPQFIFQYYEEEERQRGNFPDRFSGHQFPNYSSELNVNALLLGDSALYLCASSQNLGGGEQYFGPGTRLTVT.

This clonotype came up a few times. The chain recombines TRBV19 with TRBJ1-6, with D maybe TRBD1 (6 bases). The CDR3 is made up of 15 amino acids. Trimming left V 3 bases short and J 7 bases short, with 13 bases between. The germline V gene encodes CDR1 LNHDA and CDR2 SQIVND (reference sequence). CDR3 in amino acids: CASSIARGRNSPLHF. CDR3 DNA: TGTGCCAGTAGTATCGCCAGGGGTCGAAATTCACCCCTCCACTTT. The whole variable domain, remainder taken from reference TRBV19 and TRBJ1-6, is DGGITQSPKYLFRKEGQNVTLSCEQNLNHDAMYWYRQDPGQGLRLIYYSQIVNDFQKGDIAEGYSVSREKKESFPLTVTSAQKNPTAFYLCASSIARGRNSPLHFGNGTRLTVT.

The sample holds a few counts of this clonotype. The chain joins TRBV5-8 to TRBJ1-6; possible D gene TRBD1, 5 bases. CDR3 length equals 16 residues. Trimming pared 6 bases from V and 3 bases from J, leaving 16 bases between. CDR1 is SGHTS, CDR2 YDEGEE, per germline. The CDR3 bases are TGTGCCAGCAAGGAGTCCTGGGGCAACTATAATTCACCCCTCCACTTT. Translated: CASKESWGNYNSPLHF.

This clonotype was seen repeatedly, ten times or more. This chain links TRBV11-2 with TRBJ1-2; D remains unclear. The CDR3 totals 13 residues. V lost 5 bases and J lost 6, with 13 bases in between. Germline CDR1 is SGHAT and CDR2 is FQNNGV. CDR3 sequence reads: CASSPGVIDGYTF. In nucleotides, the CDR3 is TGTGCCAGCAGCCCCGGGGTGATCGATGGCTACACCTTC.

This clonotype showed up many times. The V and J genes are TRBV30 and TRBJ2-7; the D gene could be TRBD1 or TRBD2 (5 bases each). Germline values: CDR1 GTSNPN, CDR2 SVGIG (reference sequence). V was pared by 3 bases and J by 2 bases, with 17 bases between. This CDR3 has 15 amino acids. CDR3 sequence reads: CAWRRPGTLTYEQYF. CDR3 in DNA: TGTGCCTGGAGGAGACCGGGGACGTTAACCTACGAGCAGTACTTC.

This clonotype was seen repeatedly, ten times or more. The V and J genes are TRBV20-1 and TRBJ2-5; tentative D call: TRBD2 (5 bases). This CDR3 has 14 residues. V lost 5 bases, J lost 1 base, and 14 bases lay in between. The V gene's germline CDR1 is DFQATT and CDR2 SNEGSKA (reference sequence). As DNA, the CDR3 is TGCAGTGCTCTGCCCCCGGAGGTCCAAGAGACCCAGTACTTC. Its translation is CSALPPEVQETQYF.

Remarks on this clonotype: A much bigger clone sits one base away, suggesting this may be a read error. This chain connects TRBV28 to TRBJ2-7; TRBD1 might be the D (6 bases). This CDR3 is 11 amino acids long. V gave up 7 bases and J gave up 8 bases, with 12 bases separating them. CDR1 and CDR2 (germline): MDHEN, SYDVKM. The CDR3 DNA reads as TGTGCCAGCACAAGACAGGATAAGCAGTACTTC. It specifies CASTRQDKQYF.

This clonotype was seen at least ten times. This chain uses TRBV25-1 with TRBJ1-1, with 8 bases aligning to TRBD1. J lost 10 bases, V lost 3 bases, and 13 bases had no gene match. This CDR3 has 15 amino acids. The germline V gene encodes CDR1 MGHDK and CDR2 SYGVNS. The CDR3 loop reads CASSDATDRDGVAFF. CDR3 coding DNA: TGTGCCAGCAGTGATGCGACGGACAGGGACGGGGTAGCTTTCTTT.

This clonotype was detected many times. The chain carries TRBV19 and TRBJ1-2; 7 nucleotides align to TRBD1. Trimming at V came to 6 bases and at J to 5 bases, leaving 6 bases not matched to a gene. The CDR3 extends over 13 amino acids. CDR1 and CDR2 from the germline V gene are LNHDA and SQIVND (reference sequence). CDR3 sequence reads: CASRNTGDYGYTF. In DNA form, the CDR3 reads TGTGCCAGTAGAAACACAGGGGATTATGGCTACACCTTC.

This chain joins TRBV10-3 and TRBJ2-7; 8 nucleotides agree with TRBD1. Germline assignment: CDR1 ENHRY and CDR2 SYGVKD. There are 13 residues in the CDR3. The trim removed 6 bases at V and 4 bases at J, leaving 5 bases unmatched. This CDR3 reads CAISRQGKYEQYF. The CDR3 coding sequence is TGTGCCATCAGCAGACAGGGGAAGTACGAGCAGTACTTC.

This clonotype was seen at least ten times. This chain links TRBV27 with TRBJ1-1; a possible D gene is TRBD1 (5 bases). With 6 bases removed from V and 1 base from J, the gap between germline ends came to 15 bases. This CDR3 spans 15 amino acids. Per the germline V gene, CDR1 is MNHEY and CDR2 is SMNVEV (reference sequence). The CDR3 protein is CASSSPGRTNTEAFF. The CDR3 region has the DNA TGTGCCAGCAGCTCCCCGGGACGGACGAACACTGAAGCTTTCTTT.

The sample holds many counts of this clonotype. V and J are TRBV9 and TRBJ2-5; D may correspond to TRBD1 or TRBD2 (7 bases each). The germline V and J ends were trimmed by 0 bases and 4 bases, with 13 bases remaining between them. The germline V gene has CDR1 SGDLS and CDR2 YYNGEE. The CDR3 runs to 15 residues. The CDR3 is CASSVGWEGAETQYF. The CDR3 nucleotides read TGTGCCAGCAGCGTAGGGTGGGAGGGGGCAGAGACCCAGTACTTC.

This clonotype was picked up many times. The chain employs TRBV4-1 and TRBJ1-5; D perhaps matches TRBD1 (5 bases). V was pared by 1 base and J by 3 bases, with 10 bases between. The germline V gene has CDR1 MGHRA and CDR2 YSYEKL. The CDR3 consists of 15 residues. CDR3 amino acids: CASSQVSGSNQPQHF. CDR3 coding DNA: TGCGCCAGCAGCCAAGTTTCAGGGTCCAATCAGCCCCAGCATTTT.

The chain has TRBV10-3 and TRBJ2-7; no clear D gene. Germline CDR1 reads ENHRY; CDR2 reads SYGVKD. The CDR3 has 14 residues. The V end lost 10 bases, the J end lost 2 bases, and 18 bases lay between the germline ends. The CDR3 sequence is CATWGWTGTYEQYF. In DNA, the CDR3 is TGTGCCACTTGGGGATGGACCGGCACCTACGAGCAGTACTTC.

This clonotype was detected ten times or more. This chain uses TRBV2 with TRBJ1-1; D perhaps matches TRBD1 (6 bases). The V gene lost 8 bases and the J gene lost 6 bases, with 16 bases spanning the gap. The CDR3 has 13 amino acids. Per the germline V gene, CDR1 is SNHLY and CDR2 is FYNNEI. CDR3 sequence reads: CASCNQGFAEAFF. DNA of the CDR3: TGTGCCAGCTGTAACCAGGGGTTCGCTGAAGCTTTCTTT.

This clonotype was seen at least ten times. Germline is not matched at one junction end, which may reflect a read error. V is TRBV6-1 and J is TRBJ1-3; D might be TRBD1 (6 bases). Germline V gene lookup returns CDR1 MNHNS and CDR2 SASEGT. The CDR3 runs 13 residues. In DNA form, the CDR3 reads TGTGCTAGCAGAAATGACAGGACGTACACCATATATTTT. This gives the protein CASRNDRTYTIYF.

This clonotype was counted at least ten times. The chain employs TRBV4-2 and TRBJ2-5; tentatively, D is TRBD1 (5 bases). V lost 1 base and J lost 4, with 16 bases in between. Germline values: CDR1 LGHNA, CDR2 YNFKEQ. The CDR3 is 16 amino acids. DNA for the CDR3: TGTGCCAGCAGCCAAGGCAGAGCCAGGGTTGGAGAGACCCAGTACTTC. Encoded protein: CASSQGRARVGETQYF.

CDR3 sequence (DNA): TGTGCCAGCATTAGAACAGGGGGCATGAACACTGAAGCTTTCTTT. As protein: CASIRTGGMNTEAFF. The chain couples TRBV12-3 or TRBV12-4 to TRBJ1-1, with 9 bases lining up with TRBD1. V shed 7 bases and J 0 bases; nucleotides not matched to a gene: 6. The CDR3 extends over 15 amino acids.